This passage covers 6 T cell receptor beta chains from one sample sequenced in a study of human T cells and chemical hapten exposure listed by TCRdb under 2021. The library was produced with RACE. The sequencer listed for this sample is NextSeq 500. The public reads were reanalyzed by TCRdb: fastp trimming at Q25, MiXCR alignment, in-frame beta chains only. Each entry merges the rows of one CDR3 protein and shows their most common DNA and genes. This sample gives 80,000 to 100,000 distinct CDR3 sequences in total; more than 9% of them show up just once. The ten most abundant clones make up 5% of the sample. The time point label on this specimen signifies: patch test 2, 6 weeks after DPC sensitization. Taken with the paper, the label for treatment or condition translates to: therapeutic diphenylcyclopropenone sensitization with weekly scalp DPC. Sequencing was performed on whole blood, taken in connection with sensitization to the hapten diphenylcyclopropenone (DPC). The source of these receptors is a woman between 50 and 59 years old with alopecia areata. Some clones in this sample may be carry-over from other donors' samples.

In DNA form, the CDR3 reads TGTGCCACCCATCCCGGGACAGGGGGCAATCAGCCCCAGCATTTT. This encodes CATHPGTGGNQPQHF. V and J are TRBV5-8 and TRBJ1-5, with 10 bases that match TRBD1. The CDR3 length is 15 residues. CDR1 is SGHTS and CDR2 is YDEGEE in the germline V gene. With 9 bases clipped from V and 2 bases from J, the junction kept 8 bases outside the gene matches.

This clonotype was counted between two and nine times. V is TRBV11-2 and J is TRBJ2-7; 10 positions match TRBD2. V was clipped by 0 bases and J by 6 bases; unmatched bases: 5. Germline V gene sequence: CDR1 SGHAT, CDR2 FQNNGV. CDR3 size: 15 residues. CDR3 DNA: TGTGCCAGCAGCTTAGACCAGCGGGAGGGCCTCGAGCAGTACTTC. Its protein is CASSLDQREGLEQYF.

In its sample, this clonotype was seen many times. The CDR3 region is CASSPRESNQPQHF. The CDR3 nucleotides read TGTGCCAGCAGTCCCCGGGAGAGCAATCAGCCCCAGCATTTT. The rearrangement links TRBV12-3 or TRBV12-4 to TRBJ1-5; unclear D gene. Between the trimmed V and J ends, which lost 5 bases and 1 base, there was a span of 9 bases. This CDR3 spans 14 amino acids.

This clonotype was counted ten times or more. This chain connects TRBV29-1 to TRBJ2-3; a possible D gene is TRBD2 (6 bases). CDR3 length equals 13 residues. Trimming left V 5 bases short and J 6 bases short, with 15 bases between. CDR1 and CDR2 from the germline V gene are SQVTM and ANQGSEA. The CDR3 nucleotides are TGCAGCGTTTCACGGCGGGAATGGGATACGCAGTATTTT. This encodes CSVSRREWDTQYF.

Many counts were recorded for this clonotype. The chain has TRBV5-5 and TRBJ2-7, with 10 bases fitting TRBD2. The germline CDR1 and CDR2 sequences are SGHKS and YYEKEE (reference sequence). V dropped 4 bases and J dropped 4; count of bases not matched to a gene: 5. The CDR3 totals 14 residues. CDR3 nucleotides: TGTGCCAGCAGCGTTACTAGCGGGACATACGAGCAGTACTTC. Translation gives CASSVTSGTYEQYF.

This clonotype came up many times. The CDR3 coding sequence is TGTGCCAGCAGCTTCCTCGGCACAGATACGCAGTATTTT. The encoded protein is CASSFLGTDTQYF. The chain links TRBV7-9 to TRBJ2-3; D remains unclear. The germline V and J ends were trimmed by 3 bases and 1 base, with 5 bases remaining between them. Germline V gene sequence: CDR1 SEHNR, CDR2 FQNEAQ (reference sequence). CDR3 length: 13 amino acids.